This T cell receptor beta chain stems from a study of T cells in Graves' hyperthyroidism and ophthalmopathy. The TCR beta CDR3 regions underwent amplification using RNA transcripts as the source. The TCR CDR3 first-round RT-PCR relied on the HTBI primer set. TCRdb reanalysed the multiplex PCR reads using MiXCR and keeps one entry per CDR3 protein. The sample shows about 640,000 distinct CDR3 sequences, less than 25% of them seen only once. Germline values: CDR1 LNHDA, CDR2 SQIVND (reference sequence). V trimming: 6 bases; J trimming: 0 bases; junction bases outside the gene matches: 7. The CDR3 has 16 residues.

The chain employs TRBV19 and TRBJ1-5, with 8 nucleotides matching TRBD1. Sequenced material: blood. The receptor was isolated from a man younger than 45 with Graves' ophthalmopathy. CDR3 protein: CASSQSTGASNQPQHF. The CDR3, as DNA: TGTGCCAGTAGCCAGTCGACAGGGGCTAGCAATCAGCCCCAGCATTTT.